A single sample gave rise to the 25 T cell receptor beta chains below, sequenced in a study of T cells in Graves' hyperthyroidism and ophthalmopathy (dated by TCRdb to the late 2010s). Library construction relied on multiplex PCR. Instrument on record: Illumina HiSeq 2000. The TCR beta CDR3 regions were amplified from RNA transcripts. For the first round of RT-PCR on the TCR CDR3, the HTBI primer set was used together with the Qiagen OneStep RT-PCR kit. Clones were called with MiXCR by TCRdb after fastp trimmed the public reads at Q25, and only in-frame beta chains were retained. Entries that share a CDR3 protein sequence are merged under the most common genes and DNA. The table for this sample lists about 600,000 distinct CDR3 sequences; more than 15% of them were counted only once. About 3.5% of the sample belongs to the ten largest clones. The sequenced sample was blood. Receptor source: a woman between 35 and 50 years old with Graves' ophthalmopathy.

This sequence joins TRBV29-1 and TRBJ1-1, with 8 bases matching TRBD1. The V gene end was trimmed by 6 bases and the J gene end by 2 bases; junction bases not matched to a gene: 8. The CDR3 contains 14 residues. CDR1 is SQVTM and CDR2 is ANQGSEA in the germline V gene. CDR3 nucleotides: TGCAGCGTGATAAGGACAGGGCGCAACACTGAAGCTTTCTTT. It encodes CSVIRTGRNTEAFF.

This clonotype has a handful of counts. The rearrangement uses TRBV20-1 and TRBJ1-2, with D maybe TRBD1 (6 bases). The CDR3 length is 16 residues. V gave up 0 bases and J gave up 3 bases, with 17 bases separating them. CDR1 is DFQATT and CDR2 is SNEGSKA in the germline V gene (reference sequence). The CDR3 nucleotides are TGCAGTGCTAGAGAGGGCGGACAGCTGGTGGACTATGGCTACACCTTC. Its translation is CSAREGGQLVDYGYTF.

This clonotype was counted a few times. The chain carries TRBV2 and TRBJ2-1, with 11 bases aligning to TRBD2. After removal of 6 bases from V and 5 bases from J, the junction contained 6 bases not matched to a gene. The CDR3 has 15 residues. The germline CDR1 and CDR2 sequences are SNHLY and FYNNEI. Written as DNA, the CDR3 is TGTGCCAGCAGGCGGGGACTAGCGGATAACAATGAGCAGTTCTTC. Protein sequence: CASRRGLADNNEQFF.

This clonotype has more than one count but fewer than ten. A read error may be the cause here, since a much bigger clone is one base away. V and J are TRBV7-9 and TRBJ2-3; the match to TRBD2 covers 8 bases. Germline CDR1 reads SEHNR; CDR2 reads FQNEAQ (reference sequence). V shed 4 bases, J shed 3 bases, and the junction held 12 bases outside the gene matches. CDR3 size: 17 residues. DNA of the CDR3: TGTGCCAGCAGCTCGACTGCCGGGACTAGAGGTACAGATACGCAGTATTTT. Protein product: CASSSTAGTRGTDTQYF. Looking up the rest from reference TRBV7-9 and TRBJ2-3 gives the full variable domain: DTGVSQNPRHKITKRGQNVTFRCDPISEHNRLYWYRQTLGQGPEFLTYFQNEAQLEKSRLLSDRFSAERPKGSFSTLEIQRTEQGDSAMYLCASSSTAGTRGTDTQYFGPGTRLTVL.

This clonotype was seen at least ten times. The chain carries TRBV20-1 and TRBJ1-2, with TRBD1 matching 7 bases. Germline-derived CDR1 and CDR2 are DFQATT and SNEGSKA (reference sequence). The CDR3 consists of 12 residues. Unmatched junction bases numbered 4, after V lost 7 bases and J lost 2 bases. This chain's CDR3 is CSVTQGNYGYTF. The CDR3 DNA is TGCAGTGTTACACAGGGGAACTATGGCTACACCTTC.

At least ten counts were recorded for this clonotype. The rearrangement links TRBV2 to TRBJ1-2; TRBD1 might be the D (6 bases). This CDR3 contains 14 residues. The germline CDR1 and CDR2 sequences are SNHLY and FYNNEI. V dropped 2 bases and J dropped 8 bases, with 15 bases sitting between them. DNA of the CDR3: TGTGCCAGCAGTGAACTCACAGGGCGAGGAGGCTACACCTTC. It specifies CASSELTGRGGYTF.

This clonotype was seen repeatedly, ten times or more. V gene TRBV7-8 combines with J gene TRBJ2-3; D remains unclear. Germline V lookup: CDR1 SGHVS, CDR2 FQNEAQ. The CDR3 totals 13 residues. Trimming stripped 6 bases from V and 2 bases from J, with 9 bases between. CDR3 nucleotides: TGTGCCAGCAGGTCCTACATCACAGATACGCAGTATTTT. Translating gives CASRSYITDTQYF.

This clonotype showed up many times. The chain carries TRBV5-1 and TRBJ1-4; D gene uncertain. The CDR3 sequence is 15 residues long. Germline V CDR1 and CDR2: SGHRS, YFSETQ. V was trimmed by 0 bases and J by 7 bases, leaving 13 bases between them. CDR3 nucleotides: TGCGCCAGCAGCTTGGCCCTTGGAGTCGGTGAAAAACTGTTTTTT. Its translation is CASSLALGVGEKLFF.

A word on this clonotype: This may come from a read error, since a much larger clone is one base off. A read error is likely, as this CDR3 ends without the conserved phenylalanine or tryptophan. The chain is built from TRBV28 and TRBJ1-5; no clear D gene. Deletions cut 5 bases from V and 1 base from J, with 12 bases between. Germline V gives CDR1 MDHEN, CDR2 SYDVKM. This CDR3 has 15 residues. CDR3 sequence: CASSREVRSNQPQHL. The CDR3 bases are TGTGCCAGCAGTCGGGAGGTGAGGAGCAATCAGCCCCAGCATCTT.

This chain joins TRBV20-1 and TRBJ1-3; unclear D gene. Germline V CDR1 and CDR2: DFQATT, SNEGSKA (reference sequence). CDR3 length equals 16 residues. Trimming cost V 2 bases and J 0 bases, with 14 bases left between them. The CDR3 nucleotides read TGCAGTGCTAGAATTCCTGGGCGATTCTCTGGAAACACCATATATTTT. It specifies CSARIPGRFSGNTIYF.

The gene calls are TRBV7-2 and TRBJ2-1; 10 nucleotides align to TRBD2. Per the germline V gene, CDR1 is SGHTA and CDR2 is FQGNSA. The CDR3 loop spans 16 amino acids. V gave up 5 bases and J gave up 2 bases; unmatched junction bases: 6. CDR3 residues: CASSPPSGRAYNEQFF. Written as DNA, the CDR3 is TGTGCCAGCAGCCCCCCCAGCGGGAGGGCCTACAATGAGCAGTTCTTC. Based on the CDR3 plus reference TRBV7-2 and TRBJ2-1, the full variable domain is GAGVSQSPSNKVTEKGKDVELRCDPISGHTALYWYRQSLGQGLEFLIYFQGNSAPDKSGLPSDRFSAERTGGSVSTLTIQRTQQEDSAVYLCASSPPSGRAYNEQFFGPGTRLTVL.

In its sample, this clonotype was seen a few times. The V gene is TRBV10-3, the J gene TRBJ2-2; 7 bases match TRBD1. Germline loops: CDR1 ENHRY, CDR2 SYGVKD. V shed 6 bases and J 0 bases; nucleotides not matched to a gene: 1. The CDR3 is 14 amino acids. The CDR3 sequence is CAIRGQSNTGELFF. The CDR3 DNA is TGTGCCATCAGGGGACAGTCGAACACCGGGGAGCTGTTTTTT.

This clonotype has more than one count but fewer than ten. The CDR3 reads CASSLLPKRMNTEAFF. The CDR3 DNA follows: TGTGCCAGCAGCTTACTCCCTAAGAGGATGAACACTGAAGCTTTCTTT. The chain has TRBV7-2 and TRBJ1-1; no definite D call. Germline assignment: CDR1 SGHTA and CDR2 FQGNSA. V dropped 2 bases and J dropped 0 bases, with 13 bases sitting between them. This CDR3 has 16 residues.

Of note for this clonotype: This clone may be a read error of a much larger clone one base away. The rearrangement uses TRBV28 and TRBJ1-4; 7 bases agree with TRBD1. Germline V gene sequence: CDR1 MDHEN, CDR2 SYDVKM. This CDR3 spans 14 amino acids. The DNA of the CDR3 is TGTACCAGCAGTTCGGGACAGACTAATGAAAAACTGTTTTTT. Encoded protein: CTSSSGQTNEKLFF.

Turning to this clonotype: A much more abundant neighbour one base away suggests this may be a read error. The chain links TRBV2 to TRBJ2-1; TRBD2 agrees at 7 bases. Germline CDR1 reads SNHLY; CDR2 reads FYNNEI. The V gene end was trimmed by 4 bases and the J gene end by 7 bases; junction bases not matched to a gene: 7. This CDR3 is built from 14 residues. CDR3 residues: CASSGGAGVNEQFF. The CDR3 DNA is TGTGCCAGCAGTGGCGGGGCGGGAGTTAATGAGCAGTTCTTC.

This chain uses TRBV6-1 with TRBJ2-1; 10 bases fit TRBD2. Germline values: CDR1 MNHNS, CDR2 SASEGT. J was trimmed by 4 bases and V by 3 bases; bases with no gene match: 6. The CDR3 is 16 residues long. The CDR3 sequence is CASSDSTSGVYNEQFF. For the CDR3, the DNA is TGTGCCAGCAGTGACTCTACTAGCGGGGTTTACAATGAGCAGTTCTTC.

The chain has TRBV10-3 and TRBJ2-7; D remains ambiguous. Trimming pared 3 bases from V and 0 bases from J, leaving 12 bases between. Germline V gene data show CDR1 as ENHRY and CDR2 as SYGVKD. The CDR3 length is 15 residues. The CDR3 protein is CAISDSTESSYEQYF. CDR3 nucleotides: TGTGCCATCAGTGATTCGACCGAGAGCTCCTACGAGCAGTACTTC.

The sample holds many counts of this clonotype. The chain has TRBV10-3 and TRBJ1-2; 7 bases are shared with TRBD1. In germline, CDR1 is ENHRY, CDR2 SYGVKD. CDR3 length equals 14 residues. With 3 bases clipped from V and 4 bases from J, the junction kept 5 bases outside the gene matches. The CDR3 sequence is CAISEQGPTYGYTF. The CDR3 DNA reads as TGTGCCATCAGTGAACAGGGGCCAACCTATGGCTACACCTTC.

The chain links TRBV5-6 to TRBJ2-2, with TRBD2 matching 10 bases. Germline loops: CDR1 SGHDT, CDR2 YYEEEE. V lost 7 bases, J lost 5 bases, and 14 bases stayed unmatched. The CDR3 is made up of 17 amino acids. The CDR3 bases are TGTGCCAGCGGCCGCATCACAGCGGGGGGGCGTACCGGGGAGCTGTTTTTT. It is translated as CASGRITAGGRTGELFF.

This clonotype appeared many times. V usage is TRBV3-1 and J usage is TRBJ2-3, with 12 bases fitting TRBD2. This CDR3 is 18 amino acids long. The junction had 6 bases not matched to a gene; V was cut back by 1 base and J by 1 base. CDR1 is LGHDT, CDR2 YNNKEL, per germline (reference sequence). CDR3 loop: CASSQGTLAGGRTDTQYF. In DNA form, the CDR3 reads TGTGCCAGCAGCCAAGGGACCCTAGCGGGAGGGCGCACAGATACGCAGTATTTT.

This clonotype has ten or more counts. This chain links TRBV5-4 with TRBJ2-5; 16 bases agree with TRBD2. The CDR3 loop spans 18 amino acids. Germline values: CDR1 SGHNT, CDR2 YYREEE (reference sequence). With 2 bases clipped from V and 4 bases from J, the junction kept 8 bases outside the gene matches. CDR3 protein: CASSLPGTSGRAGETQYF. CDR3 bases: TGTGCCAGCAGCTTACCCGGGACTAGCGGGAGGGCGGGAGAGACCCAGTACTTC.

V usage is TRBV19 and J usage is TRBJ2-1; D not certain. The V gene's germline CDR1 is LNHDA and CDR2 SQIVND (reference sequence). This CDR3 is 15 amino acids long. Trimming left V 3 bases short and J 8 bases short, with 17 bases between. The CDR3 loop reads CASSMGPQPEYEQFF. DNA of the CDR3: TGTGCCAGTAGTATGGGTCCTCAACCGGAGTATGAGCAGTTCTTC. The full variable domain, its missing parts supplied by reference TRBV19 and TRBJ2-1, is DGGITQSPKYLFRKEGQNVTLSCEQNLNHDAMYWYRQDPGQGLRLIYYSQIVNDFQKGDIAEGYSVSREKKESFPLTVTSAQKNPTAFYLCASSMGPQPEYEQFFGPGTRLTVL.

This clonotype was found a few times. This sequence joins TRBV6-1 and TRBJ2-7, with D perhaps TRBD1 (5 bases). The germline V and J ends were trimmed by 6 bases and 5 bases, with 14 bases remaining between them. CDR1 MNHNS and CDR2 SASEGT come from the germline V gene. The CDR3 loop spans 13 amino acids. In DNA, the CDR3 is TGTGCCAGCAGCCCCAGGGTATCTGACGAGCAGTACTTC. It yields the protein CASSPRVSDEQYF.

The chain has TRBV5-1 and TRBJ1-2; 9 nucleotides match TRBD1. This CDR3 region has 16 residues. Germline values: CDR1 SGHRS, CDR2 YFSETQ. Trimming took 0 bases from V and 5 from J; bases not matched to a gene: 8. CDR3 sequence (DNA): TGCGCCAGCAGCTTGGGGCCGGGACAGGGTTTTTATGGCTACACCTTC. It encodes CASSLGPGQGFYGYTF.

The sample holds many counts of this clonotype. V is TRBV28 and J is TRBJ2-2; 9 bases map to TRBD2. The CDR3 length is 16 residues. J was trimmed by 7 bases and V by 5 bases; bases with no gene match: 11. Germline V gives CDR1 MDHEN, CDR2 SYDVKM. CDR3 DNA: TGTGCCAGCAGTCACGGCCTAGCGGGGCCCAACGGGGAGCTGTTTTTT. Protein product: CASSHGLAGPNGELFF. The full variable domain, with the rest looked up from reference TRBV28 and TRBJ2-2, is DVKVTQSSRYLVKRTGEKVFLECVQDMDHENMFWYRQDPGLGLRLIYFSYDVKMKEKGDIPEGYSVSREKKERFSLILESASTNQTSMYLCASSHGLAGPNGELFFGEGSRLTVL.